This T cell receptor beta chain comes out of a study of blood T cells in healthy people across ages. Across the whole study: Template switching captured about one barcoded beta molecule per two T cells.

A sample-barcoded 5' primer and a J-beta primer mix were used in a second PCR of roughly 7 to 11 cycles. The template-switch adaptor, which had 12 random nucleotides, put a tag on each cDNA molecule. TCRdb reprocessed the 5' RACE reads with MiXCR, giving one entry per CDR3 protein. The sample has 550,000 to 800,000 distinct CDR3 sequences, under 25% seen once. Caucasian, healthy and from Russia, the donors were aged between about 6 and 100. Germline CDR1 and CDR2: SGDLS and YYNGEE. This CDR3 is built from 15 residues. Whole-study results and caveats: A roughly linear fall in TCR beta diversity per million T cells was seen with increasing age.

A remark on this clonotype: The antigen is unknown. One end of the junction does not line up with germline, which may come from a read error.

This receptor was obtained from a man in his 70s in good health. Sequenced: blood. The chain combines TRBV9 with TRBJ2-1; 9 bases fit TRBD2. CDR3 region: CASSVSSGTHNEQFF. The CDR3 DNA sequence: TGTGCCAGCAGCGTCTCTAGCGGGACACACAATGAGCAGTTCTTT. The variable domain in full, completed from reference TRBV9 and TRBJ2-1, reads DSGVTQTPKHLITATGQRVTLRCSPRSGDLSVYWYQQSLDQGLQFLIQYYNGEERAKGNILERFSAQQFPDLHSELNLSSLELGDSALYFCASSVSSGTHNEQFFGPGTRLTVL.